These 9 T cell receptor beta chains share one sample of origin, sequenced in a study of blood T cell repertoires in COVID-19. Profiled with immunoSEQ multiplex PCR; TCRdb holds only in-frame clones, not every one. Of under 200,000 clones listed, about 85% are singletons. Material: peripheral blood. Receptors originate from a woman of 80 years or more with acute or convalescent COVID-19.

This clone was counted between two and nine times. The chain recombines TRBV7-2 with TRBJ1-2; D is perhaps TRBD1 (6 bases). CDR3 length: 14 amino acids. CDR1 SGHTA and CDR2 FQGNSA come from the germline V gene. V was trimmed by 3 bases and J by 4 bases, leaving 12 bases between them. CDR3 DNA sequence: TGTGCCAGCAGCTTCTTAGGACAGAGCTATGGCTACACCTTC. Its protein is CASSFLGQSYGYTF.

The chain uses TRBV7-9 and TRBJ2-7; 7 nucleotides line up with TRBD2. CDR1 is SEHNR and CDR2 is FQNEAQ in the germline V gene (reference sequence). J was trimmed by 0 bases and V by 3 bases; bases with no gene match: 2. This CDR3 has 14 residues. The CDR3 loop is CASSLQRDSYEQYF. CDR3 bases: TGTGCCAGCAGCTTGCAGCGGGACTCCTACGAGCAGTACTTC.

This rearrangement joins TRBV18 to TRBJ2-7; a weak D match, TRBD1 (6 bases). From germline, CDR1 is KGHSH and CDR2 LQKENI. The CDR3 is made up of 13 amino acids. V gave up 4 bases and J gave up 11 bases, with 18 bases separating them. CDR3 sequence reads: CASSQGQGFAEYF. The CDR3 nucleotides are TGTGCCAGCTCACAGGGTCAGGGGTTCGCGGAGTACTTC.

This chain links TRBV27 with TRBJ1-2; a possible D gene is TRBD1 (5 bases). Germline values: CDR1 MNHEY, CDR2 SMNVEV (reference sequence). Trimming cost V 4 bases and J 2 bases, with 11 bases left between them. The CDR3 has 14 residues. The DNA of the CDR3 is TGTGCCAGCAGTTATCGGGGGGGAAACTATGGCTACACCTTC. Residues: CASSYRGGNYGYTF.

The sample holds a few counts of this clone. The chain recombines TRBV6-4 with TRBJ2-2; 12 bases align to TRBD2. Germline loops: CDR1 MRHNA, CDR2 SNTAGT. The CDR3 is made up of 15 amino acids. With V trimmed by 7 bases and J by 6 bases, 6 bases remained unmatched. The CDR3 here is CASTVTSGSSGELFF. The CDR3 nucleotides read TGTGCCAGCACCGTGACTAGCGGGAGCTCCGGGGAGCTGTTTTTT.

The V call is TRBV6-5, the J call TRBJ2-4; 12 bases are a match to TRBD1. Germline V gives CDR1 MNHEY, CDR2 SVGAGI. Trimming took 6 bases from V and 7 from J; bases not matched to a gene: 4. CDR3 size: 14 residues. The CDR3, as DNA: TGTGCCAGCAGATCCGGGACAGGGGGCAACATTCAGTACTTC. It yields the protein CASRSGTGGNIQYF.

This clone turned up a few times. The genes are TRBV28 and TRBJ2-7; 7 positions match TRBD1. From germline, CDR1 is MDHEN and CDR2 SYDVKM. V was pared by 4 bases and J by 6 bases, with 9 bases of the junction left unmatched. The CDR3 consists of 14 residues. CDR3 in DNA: TGTGCCAGCAGTTCCCCTGGACAGGCGGTCGAGCAGTACTTC. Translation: CASSSPGQAVEQYF.

Here the CDR3 reads CASSFSRETEAFF. The CDR3 DNA reads as TGTGCCAGCAGCTTTTCCAGGGAAACTGAAGCTTTCTTT. The chain has TRBV11-2 and TRBJ1-1; perhaps TRBD1 as D (5 bases). CDR3 length equals 13 residues. V was clipped by 3 bases and J by 5 bases, with 10 bases between them. The germline V gene encodes CDR1 SGHAT and CDR2 FQNNGV. Looking up the rest from reference TRBV11-2 and TRBJ1-1 gives the full variable domain: EAGVAQSPRYKIIEKRQSVAFWCNPISGHATLYWYQQILGQGPKLLIQFQNNGVVDDSQLPKDRFSAERLKGVDSTLKIQPAKLEDSAVYLCASSFSRETEAFFGQGTRLTVV.

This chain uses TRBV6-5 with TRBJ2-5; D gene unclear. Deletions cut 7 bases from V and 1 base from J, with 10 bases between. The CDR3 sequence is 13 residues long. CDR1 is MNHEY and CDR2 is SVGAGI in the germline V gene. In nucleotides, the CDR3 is TGTGCCAGCAATTTGGCAGGCCAAGAGACCCAGTACTTC. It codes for CASNLAGQETQYF.